This TCR beta chain was found in a study of a mutant IDH1 vaccine in newly diagnosed glioma listed by TCRdb under 2021. Regarding the research as a whole: Eight vaccinations were administered to patients in weeks 1, 3, 5, 7, 11, 15, 19 and 23, corresponding to visits V03 through V10. Vaccination began 4-6 weeks after radiotherapy alone, or alongside temozolomide cycles in the chemotherapy-containing groups. Of the 32 patients who were treated, about 60% were male and about 40% were female, and the mean age was around 40 years. Before enrollment, most patients had been given radiochemotherapy with temozolomide as standard therapy, while the rest had received either radiotherapy alone or temozolomide alone. Peripheral blood was collected at six visits: V03 (baseline), V05, V07, V10, V12 and V13. Longitudinal TCRB deep sequencing was done for 25 treated patients, wherever samples were available for exploratory analyses.

In regard to this clone: The clone's antigen remains unknown. No base-level quality is on record; no much larger clone is a single base apart.

Library creation used the immunoSEQ multiplex PCR assay. Rearranged TCR beta chain sequences were amplified using the hsTCRB Kit according to the manufacturer's protocol. Sequencing of TCRB libraries was carried out on an Illumina MiSeq. Under the source paper's analysis protocol: The kit vendor's proprietary platform handled demultiplexing, trimming and gene mapping. TCRdb stores this immuneACCESS table with in-frame sequences only. Part of the clones is absent; in the studies checked, under half of the shortfall reflects unresolved V genes, and no reason is known for the rest. V and J calls and clone size are those listed in that table; D and trimming were worked out from the DNA. This sample has approximately 24,000 clones in its table, and 60% to 80% of those were observed once. The top ten hold about 8.2% of the sample. Summary of the overall study and its limitations: Availability determined which PBMC samples were chosen for TCRB deep sequencing. Immune responses induced by the vaccine were seen in around 93% of patients across multiple MHC alleles. Changes in the top peripheral T cell clonotypes picked up by TCRB sequencing did not appear to be linked to pseudoprogression. According to the authors, sample limitations meant that analyses of patient blood samples could not be reproduced.

In the paper's terms, the time point label means: week 11, during vaccination. A 20-mer mutant IDH1 peptide at 300 micrograms in Montanide made up each vaccine dose, which was injected subcutaneously together with topical imiquimod. All donors had newly diagnosed IDH1-mutant astrocytomas of WHO grade 3 or 4 that showed loss of nuclear ATRX. The samples were drawn from NOA16, a multicentre, single-arm, open-label phase I trial in Germany that tested a mutant IDH1 peptide vaccine in humans for the first time. The DNeasy Blood and Tissue Kit was used to extract genomic DNA from EDTA blood for TCRB sequencing. CDR1 SEHNR and CDR2 FQNEAQ were looked up in the germline V gene (reference sequence). Taken from cysteine to phenylalanine, the CDR3 has 11 residues. Only the CDR3 part of the read is kept: 33 bases, read in frame from the first base. V is shortened by 5 bases, J by 12 bases, and the region joining them spans 13 bases.

The source was PBMCs, collected from a glioma patient whose treatment included an IDH1 peptide vaccine. This chain is built from TRBV7-9 and TRBJ1-2; no confident D gene assignment can be made. This sequence was found in a young woman with glioma. The CDR3 protein is CASSRTVVDTF. The DNA sequence is TGTGCCAGCAGCCGGACTGTAGTCGACACCTTC.